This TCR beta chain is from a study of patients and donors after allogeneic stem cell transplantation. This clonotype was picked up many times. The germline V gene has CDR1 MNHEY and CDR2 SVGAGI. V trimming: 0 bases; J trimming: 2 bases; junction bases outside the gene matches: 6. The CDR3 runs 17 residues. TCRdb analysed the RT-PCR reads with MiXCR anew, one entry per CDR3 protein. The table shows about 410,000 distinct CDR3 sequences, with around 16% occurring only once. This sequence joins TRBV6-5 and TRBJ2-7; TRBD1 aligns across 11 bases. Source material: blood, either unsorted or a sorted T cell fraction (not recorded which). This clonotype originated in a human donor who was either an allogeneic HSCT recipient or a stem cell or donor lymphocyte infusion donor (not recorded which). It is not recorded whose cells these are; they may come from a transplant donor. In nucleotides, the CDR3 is TGTGCCAGCAGTTACTCGTCTATGGGACAGGGGGCCTACGAGCAGTACTTC. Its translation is CASSYSSMGQGAYEQYF.